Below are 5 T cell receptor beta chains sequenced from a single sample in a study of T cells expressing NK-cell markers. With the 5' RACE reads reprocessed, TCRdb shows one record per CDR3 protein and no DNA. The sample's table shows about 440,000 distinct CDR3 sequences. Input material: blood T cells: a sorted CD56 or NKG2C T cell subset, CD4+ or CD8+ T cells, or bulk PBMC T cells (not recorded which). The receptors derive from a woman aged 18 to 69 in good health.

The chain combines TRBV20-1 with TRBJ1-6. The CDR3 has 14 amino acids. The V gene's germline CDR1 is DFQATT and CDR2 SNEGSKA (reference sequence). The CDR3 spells CSARVGEVGSPLHF.

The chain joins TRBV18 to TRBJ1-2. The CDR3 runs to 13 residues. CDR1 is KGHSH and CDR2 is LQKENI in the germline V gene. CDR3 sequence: CASSVVDGYGYTF.

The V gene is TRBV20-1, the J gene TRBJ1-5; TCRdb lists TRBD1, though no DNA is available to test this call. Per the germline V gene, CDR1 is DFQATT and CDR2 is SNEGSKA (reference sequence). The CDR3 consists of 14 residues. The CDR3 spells CSAPSRGLNQPQHF.

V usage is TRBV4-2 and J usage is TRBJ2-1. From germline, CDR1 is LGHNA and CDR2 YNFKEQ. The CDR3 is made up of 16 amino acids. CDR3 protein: CASSPRLDRPYNEQFF.

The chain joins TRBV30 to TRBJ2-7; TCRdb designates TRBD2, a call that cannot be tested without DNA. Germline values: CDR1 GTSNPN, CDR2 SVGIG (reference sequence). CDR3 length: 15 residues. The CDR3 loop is CAWSPLAGVSYEQYF.